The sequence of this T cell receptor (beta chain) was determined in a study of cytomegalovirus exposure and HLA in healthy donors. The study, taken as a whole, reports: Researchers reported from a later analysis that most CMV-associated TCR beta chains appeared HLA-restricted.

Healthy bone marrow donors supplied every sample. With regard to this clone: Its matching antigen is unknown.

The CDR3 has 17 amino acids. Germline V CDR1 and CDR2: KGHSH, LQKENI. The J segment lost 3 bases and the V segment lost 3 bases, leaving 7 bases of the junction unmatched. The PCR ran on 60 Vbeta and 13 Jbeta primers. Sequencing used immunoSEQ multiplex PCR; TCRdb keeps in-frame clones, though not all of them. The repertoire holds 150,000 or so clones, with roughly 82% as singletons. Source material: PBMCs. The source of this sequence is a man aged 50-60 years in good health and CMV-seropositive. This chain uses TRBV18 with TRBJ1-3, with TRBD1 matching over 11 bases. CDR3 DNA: TGTGCCAGCTCACCTATAAGGACAGGGGGCTTTGGAAACACCATATATTTT. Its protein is CASSPIRTGGFGNTIYF.